The rows below give T cell receptor beta chains drawn from one sample of a study of cytomegalovirus exposure and HLA in healthy donors. Assay used: immunoSEQ multiplex PCR; TCRdb lists only in-frame clones, some missing. The sample records 25,000 to 35,000 clones, around two thirds being singletons. Material: PBMCs. The origin of the receptors is a man aged 45-65 years in good health and CMV-seropositive. CDR3s include the opening cysteine and the closing phenylalanine or tryptophan. D genes are given only for firm matches. Size tells how often a clone was seen (once, few, many) or the class of an expanded clone, and some rows leave it out.

>TRBV5-1|few|-|TRBJ1-1
TGCGCCAGCAGCTTGACGAGCAGGCCTGAAGCTTTCTTT
CASSLTSRPEAFF
>TRBV27|-|-|TRBJ1-1
TGTGCCAGCGCACCAACAGGGTATGCTGAAGCTTTCTTT
CASAPTGYAEAFF
>TRBV6-4|-|TRBD1|TRBJ1-5
TGTGCCAGCAGCCCTGGGACAGGCGGCAATCAGCCCCAGCATTTT
CASSPGTGGNQPQHF
>TRBV2|-|TRBD2|TRBJ2-1
TGTGCCAGCAAGGGACTAGTCTACAATGAGCAGTTCTTC
CASKGLVYNEQFF
>TRBV9|few|-|TRBJ2-7
TGTGCCAGCAGCGTAGCTGCGGCAGGGTCCTACGAGCAGTACTTC
CASSVAAAGSYEQYF
>TRBV5-1|few|-|TRBJ2-5
TGCGCCAGCAGCTTGGACCTAGGGGGGGGGCAAGAGACCCAGTACTTC
CASSLDLGGGQETQYF
>TRBV7-9|-|TRBD1|TRBJ2-2
TGTGCCAGCAGCTTAGTAGGGGGCGACACCGGGGAGCTGTTTTTT
CASSLVGGDTGELFF
>TRBV7-9|-|-|TRBJ1-6
TGTGCCAGCAGCTTAGACGGCAGGGGAAATTCACCCCTCCACTTT
CASSLDGRGNSPLHF
>TRBV12-5|few|-|TRBJ2-1
TGTGCTAGTGGTTTTACCCGGGAGCAGTTCTTC
CASGFTREQFF
>TRBV29-1|few|-|TRBJ1-1
TGCAGCGTTGAAGGCCAGGGTGGGGCGAACACTGAAGCTTTCTTT
CSVEGQGGANTEAFF
>TRBV7-2|-|-|TRBJ2-3
TGTGCCAGCGGCTGGGGGGAGACGCAGTATTTT
CASGWGETQYF
>TRBV6-1|-|-|TRBJ1-1
TGTGCCAGCAGTGTTACAGGGTGGGGGAACACTGAAGCTTTCTTT
CASSVTGWGNTEAFF
>TRBV10-1|few|-|TRBJ2-3
TGCGCCAGCAGTGAGTCGACAGGCGGCCATACGCAGTATTTT
CASSESTGGHTQYF
>TRBV7-2|-|-|TRBJ1-4
TGTGCCAGCAGCTTAGCACTAGGAGGGGCGGGGGAAAAACTGTTTTTT
CASSLALGGAGEKLFF
>TRBV19|medium-sized|TRBD2|TRBJ2-1
TGTGCCAGTAAATCGGTTGTCGGCGGCGGGAGTAACAATGAGCAGTTCTTC
CASKSVVGGGSNNEQFF
>TRBV28|-|-|TRBJ2-5
TGTGCCAGCAGTTTAAGGTTCCTACAAGAGGCCCAGTACTTC
CASSLRFLQEAQYF
>TRBV6-5|-|TRBD1|TRBJ2-7
TGTGCCAGCAGTAAGGACAGGGGGCTTTACGAGCAGTACTTC
CASSKDRGLYEQYF
>TRBV29-1|-|-|TRBJ1-1
TGCAGCTATACGCCGCTGAACACTGGGGAGGAAGCTTTCTTT
CSYTPLNTGEEAFF
>TRBV2|-|-|TRBJ1-5
TGTGCCAGCAGTGAAGGACGGGATTACCAGCCCCAGCATTTT
CASSEGRDYQPQHF
>TRBV5-1|medium-sized|-|TRBJ1-3
TGCGCCAGCAGCTTGGGGACTACTGGAAACACCATATATTTT
CASSLGTTGNTIYF
>TRBV7-2|-|-|TRBJ1-2
TGTGCCAGCAGCTTAGGGATCAGGAAAGCCTATGGCTACACCTTC
CASSLGIRKAYGYTF
>TRBV25-1|-|TRBD1|TRBJ1-1
TGTGCCAGCAGTTGGGACAGATACACTGAAGCTTTCTTT
CASSWDRYTEAFF
>TRBV9|few|-|TRBJ2-3
TGTGCCAGCAGCCAACTAGAATCCACAGATACGCAGTATTTT
CASSQLESTDTQYF
>TRBV25-1|-|TRBD1|TRBJ2-2
TGTGCCAGCAGGGATCAGGGGGCGACCGGGGAGCTGTTTTTT
CASRDQGATGELFF
>TRBV16|few|-|TRBJ2-3
TGTGCCAGCAGCCACCTCGAAGGCGGTGGCACAGATACGCAGTATTTT
CASSHLEGGGTDTQYF
>TRBV10-3|few|-|TRBJ1-2
TGTGCCATCAGTGACAAGGGGCCCCACTATGGCTACACCTTC
CAISDKGPHYGYTF
>TRBV30|-|-|TRBJ2-3
TGTGCCTGGAAGCCCTGGCAGGAAGTCACAGATACGCAGTATTTT
CAWKPWQEVTDTQYF
>TRBV27|-|TRBD2|TRBJ2-7
TGTGCCAGCAGTAGCGGGAGTGTCAACGAGCAGTACTTC
CASSSGSVNEQYF
>TRBV23-1|-|TRBD1|TRBJ1-4
TGCGCCAGCAGTCAACCGACGGGACAGGGAGGAAAACTGTTTTTT
CASSQPTGQGGKLFF
>TRBV7-6|-|TRBD1|TRBJ1-2
TGTGCCAGCAGCTTAGGGACAGGGTATCGCTACACCTTC
CASSLGTGYRYTF
>TRBV18|-|-|TRBJ1-5
TGTGCCAGCTCACCACCGGGGGGTCAGCCCCAGCATTTT
CASSPPGGQPQHF
>TRBV7-9|few|-|TRBJ2-1
TGTGCCAGCAGCGTAGGACAAGGGACATTCAATGAGCAGTTCTTC
CASSVGQGTFNEQFF
>TRBV30|-|TRBD1|TRBJ1-5
TGTGCCTGGAGGGACAGGGACACCAATCAGCCCCAGCATTTT
CAWRDRDTNQPQHF
>TRBV4-2|few|TRBD2|TRBJ2-7
TGTGCCAGCAGCCAAGACCCTAGCGGGGGCTACGAGCAGTACTTC
CASSQDPSGGYEQYF
>TRBV5-6|few|-|TRBJ1-1
TGTGCCAGCAGCTTATCAGGCCTGAACACTGAAGCTTTCTTT
CASSLSGLNTEAFF
>TRBV5-1|-|-|TRBJ1-5
TGCGCCAGCAGCTTAGAGGGCAATAGCAATCAGCCCCAGCATTTT
CASSLEGNSNQPQHF
>TRBV28|once|TRBD1|TRBJ2-7
TGTGCCAGCAGTTTCTCCGGGACAGGGAGCGAGCAGTACTTC
CASSFSGTGSEQYF
>TRBV10-3|-|TRBD2|TRBJ2-7
TGTGCCAGCGCTAGCGGGAGTGGCGAGCAGTACTTC
CASASGSGEQYF
>TRBV30|-|TRBD1|TRBJ1-6
TGTGCCTGGAGCCCCCGGGACAGGGATAATTCACCCCTCCACTTT
CAWSPRDRDNSPLHF
>TRBV4-3|-|TRBD1|TRBJ1-5
TGCGCCAGCAGCCAAAGGGGGCAGGTCAACAATCAGCCCCAGCATTTT
CASSQRGQVNNQPQHF
>TRBV5-1|-|-|TRBJ1-5
TGCGCCAGCAGCTTGGATGGGGGGTGGGGGCAGCCCCAGCATTTT
CASSLDGGWGQPQHF
>TRBV5-6|-|-|TRBJ2-1
TGTGCCAGCAGCCGGGCGCCAGGGTGGAATGAGCAGTTCTTC
CASSRAPGWNEQFF
>TRBV27|-|TRBD2|TRBJ2-1
TGTGCCAGCAGTCGGAGACTAGCGGGGGGAGATGAGCAGTTCTTC
CASSRRLAGGDEQFF
>TRBV5-6|-|-|TRBJ2-5
TGTGCCAGCAGTTTCGGAGAGACCCAGTACTTC
CASSFGETQYF
>TRBV14|few|-|TRBJ1-1
TGTGCCAGCAGCCAAGCGCCCCGGCAGGGAATGAACACTGAAGCTTTCTTT
CASSQAPRQGMNTEAFF
>TRBV10-2|-|TRBD2|TRBJ2-7
TGCGCCAGCAGTGGGGGCACTAGCGGGACCGACGAGCAGTACTTC
CASSGGTSGTDEQYF
>TRBV6-4|-|-|TRBJ2-3
TGTGCCAGCAGTAACTTTACGGGGGCAGATACGCAGTATTTT
CASSNFTGADTQYF
>TRBV10-1|-|-|TRBJ2-5
TGCGCCAGCAGCCTCAGGGCTCGGGAGACCCAGTACTTC
CASSLRARETQYF
>TRBV30|-|-|TRBJ1-1
TGTGCCTGGAAGGCGGGACGGTCGTCCACTGAAGCTTTCTTT
CAWKAGRSSTEAFF
>TRBV4-1|-|-|TRBJ1-6
TGCGCCAGCAGCCAAGCGAGCTCCTATAATTCACCCCTCCACTTT
CASSQASSYNSPLHF
>TRBV5-1|few|TRBD2|TRBJ2-7
TGCGCCAGCAGCAAGACTAGCGGGACGGTGAACGAGCAGTACTTC
CASSKTSGTVNEQYF
>TRBV4-1|-|TRBD2|TRBJ2-1
TGCGCCAGCAGCCAAAGGACTAGCGGGGGGTCTAGCTCCTACAATGAGCAGTTCTTC
CASSQRTSGGSSSYNEQFF
>TRBV6-5|-|-|TRBJ2-2
TGTGCCAGCAGTTACTCACAGGGCACCGGGGAGCTGTTTTTT
CASSYSQGTGELFF
>TRBV25-1|-|-|TRBJ1-2
TGTGCCAGCAGTGACCCAGGGAGGGGCTACACCTTC
CASSDPGRGYTF
>TRBV25-1|-|TRBD1|TRBJ1-4
TGTGCCAGCAGTGAGACAGGGGGGAATGAAAAACTGTTTTTT
CASSETGGNEKLFF
>TRBV7-6|few|TRBD1|TRBJ2-7
TGTGCCAGCAGCTTAGCCCCGGGACAGGGTTCCTACGAGCAGTACTTC
CASSLAPGQGSYEQYF
>TRBV18|-|-|TRBJ1-1
TGTGCCAGCTCACCGGGGCCGGCTACGAACACTGAAGCTTTCTTT
CASSPGPATNTEAFF